A single sample gave rise to the 8 T cell receptor beta chains below, sequenced in a study of Graves' ophthalmopathy and Graves' hyperthyroidism. RNA transcripts provided the template for amplifying TCR beta CDR3 regions. Second-round multiplex PCR came after first-round RT-PCR with HTBI primers. MiXCR, run by TCRdb on the multiplex PCR reads, gives a single entry per CDR3 protein. The sample carries roughly 1.1 million distinct CDR3 sequences, less than 45% recorded once. The sample comprised peripheral blood or thyroid tissue (not recorded which). All receptors derive from an adult man with Graves' hyperthyroidism.

This clonotype was recorded many times. This CDR3 is CSASDRFYEQYF. CDR3 DNA: TGCAGTGCGAGTGACAGGTTCTACGAGCAGTACTTC. This sequence joins TRBV20-1 and TRBJ2-7, with D perhaps matching TRBD1 (6 bases). In germline, CDR1 is DFQATT, CDR2 SNEGSKA (reference sequence). The CDR3 totals 12 residues. V dropped 6 bases and J dropped 3 bases, with 12 bases sitting between them.

The sample holds one count of this clonotype. This chain uses TRBV4-1 with TRBJ1-3; D unresolved. CDR3 length equals 13 residues. The V end lost 0 bases, the J end lost 8 bases, and 8 bases lay between the germline ends. Germline CDR1 reads MGHRA; CDR2 reads YSYEKL. The chain's CDR3 is CASSQDLVHTIYF. CDR3 DNA: TGCGCCAGCAGCCAAGATCTGGTACACACCATATATTTT.

This clonotype was found many times. The genes are TRBV12-3 or TRBV12-4 and TRBJ1-5, with D possibly matching TRBD1 (5 bases). The CDR3 has 14 residues. V was trimmed by 6 bases and J by 0 bases, leaving 9 bases between them. CDR3 nucleotide sequence: TGTGCCAGCAGAAACCAGGGTAGCAATCAGCCCCAGCATTTT. Translation gives CASRNQGSNQPQHF.

This clonotype has ten or more counts. V is TRBV6-5 and J is TRBJ1-2; 10 positions agree with TRBD1. Germline assignment: CDR1 MNHEY and CDR2 SVGAGI. Trimming cost V 0 bases and J 5 bases; bases outside gene matches: 9. The CDR3 has 17 residues. The CDR3 loop is CASSYSGQGTGGYGYTF. CDR3 nucleotides: TGTGCCAGCAGTTACTCGGGACAGGGGACGGGAGGTTATGGCTACACCTTC.

This clonotype came up a few times. One junction end disagrees with the germline gene, perhaps due to a read error. The chain links TRBV10-2 to TRBJ2-5; 10 bases map to TRBD1. Germline V gives CDR1 WSHSY, CDR2 SAAADI. The CDR3 contains 13 residues. The CDR3 bases are TGTGCCAGTAGTGGGACAGGGGTTGAGACCCAGTACTTC. Its protein is CASSGTGVETQYF.

This clonotype was seen a few times. CDR3 DNA sequence: TGTGCCAGCAGCCCCAGGGGGGGCGCGTCTGGGGCCAACGTCCTGACTTTC. Protein: CASSPRGGASGANVLTF. The genes are TRBV7-8 and TRBJ2-6; D may be TRBD1 or TRBD2 (7 bases each). Germline CDR1 SGHVS, CDR2 FQNEAQ. V lost 5 bases and J lost 1, with 15 bases in between. This CDR3 contains 17 residues.

Ten or more counts support this clonotype. The chain links TRBV7-9 to TRBJ2-7, with 8 bases fitting TRBD2. The CDR3 loop spans 15 amino acids. With V trimmed by 1 base and J by 5 bases, 7 bases remained unmatched. CDR1 and CDR2 (germline): SEHNR, FQNEAQ (reference sequence). CDR3 in DNA: TGTGCCAGCAGCTTAGTGGGACTAGAGGCCAACGAGCAGTACTTC. Amino acid sequence: CASSLVGLEANEQYF.

This clonotype has at least ten counts. The chain is built from TRBV29-1 and TRBJ1-2; D perhaps matches TRBD1 (6 bases). Trimming left V 3 bases short and J 10 bases short, with 15 bases between. Per germline, CDR1 SQVTM and CDR2 ANQGSEA. The CDR3 is 12 amino acids. Here the CDR3 reads CSVDVGHLTYTF. CDR3 in DNA: TGCAGCGTTGATGTGGGACATCTTACCTACACCTTC.